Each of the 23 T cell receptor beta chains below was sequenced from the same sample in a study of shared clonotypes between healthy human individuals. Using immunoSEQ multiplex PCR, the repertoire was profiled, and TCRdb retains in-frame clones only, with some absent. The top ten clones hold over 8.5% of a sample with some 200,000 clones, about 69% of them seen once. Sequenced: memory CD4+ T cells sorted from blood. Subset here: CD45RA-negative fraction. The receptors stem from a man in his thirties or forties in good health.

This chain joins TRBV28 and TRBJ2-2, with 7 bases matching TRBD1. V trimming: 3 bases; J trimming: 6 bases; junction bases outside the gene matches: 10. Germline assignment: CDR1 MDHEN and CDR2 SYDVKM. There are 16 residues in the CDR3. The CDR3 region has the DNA TGTGCCAGCAGTTTGAGGGGGCCGATGGAGCCCGGGGAGCTGTTTTTT. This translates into CASSLRGPMEPGELFF. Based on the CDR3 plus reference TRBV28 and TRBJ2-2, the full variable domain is DVKVTQSSRYLVKRTGEKVFLECVQDMDHENMFWYRQDPGLGLRLIYFSYDVKMKEKGDIPEGYSVSREKKERFSLILESASTNQTSMYLCASSLRGPMEPGELFFGEGSRLTVL.

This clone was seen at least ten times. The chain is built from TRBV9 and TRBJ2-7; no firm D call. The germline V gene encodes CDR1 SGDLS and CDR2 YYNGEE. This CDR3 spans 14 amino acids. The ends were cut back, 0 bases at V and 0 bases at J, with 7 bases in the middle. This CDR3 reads CASSVGSSSYEQYF. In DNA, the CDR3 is TGTGCCAGCAGCGTAGGCTCCAGCTCCTACGAGCAGTACTTC.

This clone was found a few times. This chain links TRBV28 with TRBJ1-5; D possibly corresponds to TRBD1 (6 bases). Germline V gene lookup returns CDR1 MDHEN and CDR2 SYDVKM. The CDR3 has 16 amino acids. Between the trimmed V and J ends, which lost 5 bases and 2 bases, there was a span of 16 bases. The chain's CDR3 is CASSPRSRQGNQPQHF. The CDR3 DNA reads TGTGCCAGCAGTCCCCGATCAAGACAGGGCAATCAGCCCCAGCATTTT.

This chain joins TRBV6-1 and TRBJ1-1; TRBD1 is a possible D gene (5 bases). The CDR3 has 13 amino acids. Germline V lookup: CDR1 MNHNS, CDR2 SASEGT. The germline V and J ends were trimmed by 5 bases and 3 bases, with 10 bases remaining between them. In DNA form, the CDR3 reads TGTGCCAGCAGTCTACAGGACTACACTGAAGCTTTCTTT. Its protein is CASSLQDYTEAFF.

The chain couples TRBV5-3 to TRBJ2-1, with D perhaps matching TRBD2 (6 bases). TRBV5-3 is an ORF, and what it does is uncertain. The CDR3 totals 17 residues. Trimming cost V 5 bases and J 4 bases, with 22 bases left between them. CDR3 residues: CARRPRRPGLQYNEQFF. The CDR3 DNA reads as TGTGCCAGAAGGCCCAGGCGACCGGGACTCCAATACAATGAGCAGTTCTTC.

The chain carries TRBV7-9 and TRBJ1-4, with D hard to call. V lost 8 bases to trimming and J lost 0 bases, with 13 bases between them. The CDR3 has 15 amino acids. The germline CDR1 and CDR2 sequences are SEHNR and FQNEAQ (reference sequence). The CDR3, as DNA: TGTGCCAGCTCTTCTGCCATCTCAACTAATGAAAAACTGTTTTTT. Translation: CASSSAISTNEKLFF.

CDR3 DNA: TGCAGCGTTGCGTTTAGGTTGAGCTCCTACAATGAGCAGTTCTTC. It specifies CSVAFRLSSYNEQFF. The chain combines TRBV29-1 with TRBJ2-1; D is unresolved. V lost 4 bases and J 0 bases, leaving 13 bases between the germline ends. CDR3 length equals 15 residues. The germline V gene encodes CDR1 SQVTM and CDR2 ANQGSEA.

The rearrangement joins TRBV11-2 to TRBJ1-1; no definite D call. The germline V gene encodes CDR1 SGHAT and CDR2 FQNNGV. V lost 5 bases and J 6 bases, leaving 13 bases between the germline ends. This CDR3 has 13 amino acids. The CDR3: CASSLPVSSEAFF. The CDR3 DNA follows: TGTGCCAGCAGCCTCCCGGTATCTTCTGAAGCTTTCTTT.

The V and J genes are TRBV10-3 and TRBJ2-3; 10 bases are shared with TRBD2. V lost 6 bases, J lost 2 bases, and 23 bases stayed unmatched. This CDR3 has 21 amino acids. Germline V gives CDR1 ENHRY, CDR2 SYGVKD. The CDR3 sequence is CAIRQQGGNAASGGYTDTQYF. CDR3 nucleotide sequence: TGTGCCATCAGGCAACAGGGGGGGAATGCTGCTAGCGGGGGATACACAGATACGCAGTATTTT.

CDR3 coding DNA: TGTGCCAGCAGCCTTCAGTTCGGGGGCGTGGAGCAGTACTTC. Protein sequence: CASSLQFGGVEQYF. The chain recombines TRBV7-9 with TRBJ2-7; D is tentatively TRBD1 or TRBD2 (6 bases each). CDR1 is SEHNR and CDR2 is FQNEAQ in the germline V gene (reference sequence). V was pared by 5 bases and J by 7 bases, with 18 bases between. The CDR3 contains 14 residues.

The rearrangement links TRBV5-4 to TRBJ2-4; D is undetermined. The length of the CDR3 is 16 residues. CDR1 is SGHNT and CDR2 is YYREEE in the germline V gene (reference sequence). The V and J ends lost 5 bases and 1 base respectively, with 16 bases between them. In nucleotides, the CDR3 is TGTGCCAGCAGTTATGACGCCCAAAGGGCCAAAAACATTCAGTACTTC. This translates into CASSYDAQRAKNIQYF.

The CDR3 coding sequence is TGTGCCAGCAGCCCCGAGGGACTAGCGGGAGGTATTGAGCAGTTCTTC. Translating gives CASSPEGLAGGIEQFF. The gene calls are TRBV9 and TRBJ2-1; 15 bases are a match to TRBD2. The length of the CDR3 is 16 residues. J lost 9 bases, V lost 4 bases, and 8 bases had no gene match. Germline-derived CDR1 and CDR2 are SGDLS and YYNGEE.

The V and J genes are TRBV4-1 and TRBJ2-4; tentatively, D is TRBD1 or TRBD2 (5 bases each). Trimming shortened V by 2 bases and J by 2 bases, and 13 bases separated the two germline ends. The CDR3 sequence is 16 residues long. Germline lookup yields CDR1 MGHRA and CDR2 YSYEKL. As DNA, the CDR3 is TGCGCCAGCAGCCAATTTGGGACGGTACCCAAAAACATTCAGTACTTC. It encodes CASSQFGTVPKNIQYF.

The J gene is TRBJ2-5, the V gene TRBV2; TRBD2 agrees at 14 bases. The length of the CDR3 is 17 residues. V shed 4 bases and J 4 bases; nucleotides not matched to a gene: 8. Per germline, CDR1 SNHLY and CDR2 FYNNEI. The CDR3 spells CASSVGLAGGVAETQYF. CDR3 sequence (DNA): TGTGCCAGCAGTGTCGGACTAGCGGGAGGAGTTGCAGAGACCCAGTACTTC.

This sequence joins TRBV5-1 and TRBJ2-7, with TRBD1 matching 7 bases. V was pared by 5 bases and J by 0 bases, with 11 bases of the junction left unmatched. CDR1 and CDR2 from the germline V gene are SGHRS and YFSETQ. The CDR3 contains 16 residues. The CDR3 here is CASREQGQTSSYEQYF. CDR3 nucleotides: TGCGCCAGCAGGGAACAGGGACAGACGAGCTCCTACGAGCAGTACTTC.

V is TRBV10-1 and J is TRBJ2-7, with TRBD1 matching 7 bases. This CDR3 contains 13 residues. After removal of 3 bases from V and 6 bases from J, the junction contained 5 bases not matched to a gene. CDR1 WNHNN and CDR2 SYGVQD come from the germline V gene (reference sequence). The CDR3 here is CASSDGTAREQYF. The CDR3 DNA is TGCGCCAGCAGTGACGGGACAGCTCGCGAGCAGTACTTC.

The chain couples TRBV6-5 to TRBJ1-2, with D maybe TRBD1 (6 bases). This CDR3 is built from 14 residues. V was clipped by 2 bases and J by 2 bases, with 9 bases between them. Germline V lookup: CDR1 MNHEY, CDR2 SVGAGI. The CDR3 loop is CASSYQGLNYGYTF. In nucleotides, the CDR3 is TGTGCCAGCAGTTACCAGGGGCTCAACTATGGCTACACCTTC.

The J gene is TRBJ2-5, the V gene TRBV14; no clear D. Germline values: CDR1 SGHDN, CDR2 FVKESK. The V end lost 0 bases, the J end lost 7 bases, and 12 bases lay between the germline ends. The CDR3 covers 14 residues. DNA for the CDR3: TGTGCCAGCAGCCAAGATCTCGGATCAGGGACCCAGTACTTC. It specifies CASSQDLGSGTQYF.

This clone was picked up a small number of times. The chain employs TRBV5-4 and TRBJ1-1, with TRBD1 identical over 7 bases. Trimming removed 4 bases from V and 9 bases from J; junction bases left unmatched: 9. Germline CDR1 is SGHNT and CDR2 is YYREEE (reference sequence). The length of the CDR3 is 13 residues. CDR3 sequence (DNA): TGTGCCAGCAGCCTACCGGGACAGTTGAAAGCTTTCTTT. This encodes CASSLPGQLKAFF.

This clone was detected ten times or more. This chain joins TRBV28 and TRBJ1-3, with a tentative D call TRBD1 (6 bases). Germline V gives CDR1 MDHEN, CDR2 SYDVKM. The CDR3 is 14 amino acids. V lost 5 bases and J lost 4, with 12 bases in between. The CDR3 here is CASSPGGPGNTIYF. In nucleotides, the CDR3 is TGTGCCAGCAGTCCCGGGGGGCCAGGAAACACCATATATTTT.

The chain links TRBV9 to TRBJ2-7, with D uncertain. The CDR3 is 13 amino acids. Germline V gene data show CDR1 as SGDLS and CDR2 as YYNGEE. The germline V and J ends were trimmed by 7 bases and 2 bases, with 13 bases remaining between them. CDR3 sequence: CASSTGPTYEQYF. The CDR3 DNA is TGTGCCAGCTCGACCGGGCCAACCTACGAGCAGTACTTC.

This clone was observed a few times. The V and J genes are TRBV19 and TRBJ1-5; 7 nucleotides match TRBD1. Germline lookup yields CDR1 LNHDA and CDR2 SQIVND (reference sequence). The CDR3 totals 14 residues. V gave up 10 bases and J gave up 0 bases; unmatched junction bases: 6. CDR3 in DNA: TGTGCCACCAGGGGGTGGGATAGCAATCAGCCCCAGCATTTT. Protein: CATRGWDSNQPQHF.

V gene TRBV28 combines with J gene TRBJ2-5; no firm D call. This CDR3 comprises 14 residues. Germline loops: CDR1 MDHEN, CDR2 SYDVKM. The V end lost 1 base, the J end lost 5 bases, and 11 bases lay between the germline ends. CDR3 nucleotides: TGTGCCAGCAGTTTATCCCAGGCCCCTGAGACCCAGTACTTC. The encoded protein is CASSLSQAPETQYF.